This T cell receptor beta chain derives from a study of ipilimumab plus nivolumab after autologous stem cell transplantation. CDR1 is SGHVS and CDR2 is FNYEAQ in the germline V gene. Trimming left V 2 bases short and J 0 bases short, with 7 bases between. The CDR3 runs 14 residues. Checkpoint therapy with ipilimumab 1 mg/kg began 14 to 28 days after transplant. Dosing: nivolumab 3 mg/kg IV, weeks 1, 4, 7, 10, then every two weeks to week 26. Overall study findings and caveats: Authors suggest TCR repertoire, Treg phenotype and gut microbiota support further study.

Turning to this clone: Its antigen remains unknown.

Data came from immunoSEQ multiplex PCR; TCRdb stores just in-frame clones and leaves some out. The sample consists of approximately 40,000 clones, 85% to 95% of them appearing once. The clonotype was recovered from a male donor with multiple myeloma. V is TRBV7-6 and J is TRBJ1-1; D is ambiguous. The sample in question was PBMCs, obtained in a trial of ipilimumab plus nivolumab as post-transplant consolidation. CDR3 DNA: TGTGCCAGCAGCTTACGGGCTGTGAACACTGAAGCTTTCTTT. Protein sequence: CASSLRAVNTEAFF.